Listed below are T cell receptor beta chains from one sample, sequenced in a study of control samples from healthy donors and cancer patients. Generated by immunoSEQ multiplex PCR, the TCRdb table keeps only in-frame clones and is missing some. The sample comprises 150,000 or so clones, over 90% of which are singletons, and around 2.4% rests with the top ten. The sequencing sample was made of blood. Receptors originate from a man in his fifties or sixties in good health. The CDR3 runs from the conserved cysteine through the conserved F or W. The D gene is left open where the match is weak. Clone size is stated in some rows and not others, as once, few, many or a class when expanded.

clone_size,d_call,j_call,v_call,cdr3_nt,cdr3_aa
-,-,TRBJ2-1,TRBV12-2,TGTGCAAGTCGCCCCCCGGGACTAGCGGGATCGCATGAGCAGTTCTTC,CASRPPGLAGSHEQFF
once,-,TRBJ2-7,TRBV21-1,TGTGCCAGCTGGAGACTAAGCGGGAGTGCCTACGAGCAGTACTTC,CASWRLSGSAYEQYF
-,-,TRBJ2-5,TRBV3-1/TRBV3-2,TGTGCCAGCAGACGACTAGGAAGGGAGACCCAGTACTTC,CASRRLGRETQYF
-,TRBD1,TRBJ2-2,TRBV11-3,TGTGCCAGCAGTTCGGGACAGGGGTCCAACACCGGGGAGCTGTTTTTT,CASSSGQGSNTGELFF
-,-,TRBJ1-5,TRBV5-6,TGTGCCAGCAGCCGGGGGGAATGGCAGCCCCAGCATTTT,CASSRGEWQPQHF
-,TRBD1,TRBJ1-2,TRBV28,TGTGCCAGCAGAATAGGGCCGGGACAGTACTATGGCTACACCTTC,CASRIGPGQYYGYTF
-,TRBD2,TRBJ2-5,TRBV29-1,TGCAGCGTTGCCCCGGGACTAGCGGAGACCCAGTACTTC,CSVAPGLAETQYF
-,TRBD2,TRBJ2-7,TRBV19,TGTGCCAGTAGTATGGGAAGCGGGAGATCCCTCTACGAGCAGTACTTC,CASSMGSGRSLYEQYF
-,-,TRBJ2-1,TRBV10-2,TGCGCCAGCACCTTGCTTGGGGTACGGGATGAGCAGTTCTTC,CASTLLGVRDEQFF
-,-,TRBJ2-7,TRBV30,TGTGCCTGGAGTGTACTGAACTCCTACGAGCAGTACTTC,CAWSVLNSYEQYF
-,-,TRBJ2-7,TRBV28,TGTGCCAGCAGCCCGACGTCCGGGGCGGGTGGAAAAGCCTACGAGCAGTACTTC,CASSPTSGAGGKAYEQYF
once,TRBD2,TRBJ2-3,TRBV23-1,TGCGCCAGCAGCCAGGCGCGGGAGGGGACAGATACGCAGTATTTT,CASSQAREGTDTQYF
-,-,TRBJ2-2,TRBV9,TGTGCCAGCAGCATCCGGGAATGGCCGAACACCGGGGAGCTGTTTTTT,CASSIREWPNTGELFF
-,-,TRBJ2-5,TRBV4-1,TGCGCCAGCAGCCTGTCCCTAGGCGGCAAAGAGACCCAGTACTTC,CASSLSLGGKETQYF
-,-,TRBJ2-6,TRBV5-1,TGCGCCAGCAGCGAGGGGTCTACTGGGGCCAACGTCCTGACTTTC,CASSEGSTGANVLTF
-,TRBD1,TRBJ2-5,TRBV29-1,TGCAGCTCGGGACAGGCCCAAGAGACCCAGTACTTC,CSSGQAQETQYF
-,-,TRBJ1-3,TRBV24-1,TGTGCCACCAGTGACGGTCGGGGGGGAAACACCATATATTTT,CATSDGRGGNTIYF
-,TRBD2,TRBJ2-1,TRBV24-1,TGTGCCACCAGTTTACCGGGACTAGGCTACAATGAGCAGTTCTTC,CATSLPGLGYNEQFF
-,TRBD1,TRBJ2-1,TRBV5-1,TGCGCCAGCAGCTTGCGGACAGGGGGCTCCCGTAATGAGCAGTTCTTC,CASSLRTGGSRNEQFF
-,-,TRBJ2-3,TRBV24-1,TGTGCCACCAGTGATCCCCATGGCGCGACCGATACGCAGTATTTT,CATSDPHGATDTQYF
once,-,TRBJ2-7,TRBV15,TGTGCCACCAGCAGTCGACAGGCGGGGGAGCAGTACTTC,CATSSRQAGEQYF
-,-,TRBJ2-7,TRBV3-1/TRBV3-2,TGTGCCAGCAGCCATGGGATAGCGGAGCAGTACTTC,CASSHGIAEQYF
-,TRBD1,TRBJ2-3,TRBV19,TGTGCCAGTAGCCGGACAGGGGGTCGGACAGATACGCAGTATTTT,CASSRTGGRTDTQYF
-,TRBD2,TRBJ2-2,TRBV5-4,TGTGCCAGCAGCCGGGGGGGAAGCGGGAGGAACACCGGGGAGCTGTTTTTT,CASSRGGSGRNTGELFF
-,-,TRBJ1-1,TRBV5-1,TGCGCCAGCAGCCTCAGGGTAAACACTGAAGCTTTCTTT,CASSLRVNTEAFF
once,TRBD2,TRBJ2-3,TRBV3-1/TRBV3-2,TGTGCCAGCAGCCAGACTAGCGGGAGGGCAGATACGCAGTATTTT,CASSQTSGRADTQYF
once,-,TRBJ2-2,TRBV27,TGTGCCAGCAGTTCTTTTCGACAGGAATACACCGGGGAGCTGTTTTTT,CASSSFRQEYTGELFF
-,-,TRBJ2-1,TRBV20-1,TGCAGTGCTAGTAGTAGGGGACGGAGCTCCTACAATGAGCAGTTCTTC,CSASSRGRSSYNEQFF